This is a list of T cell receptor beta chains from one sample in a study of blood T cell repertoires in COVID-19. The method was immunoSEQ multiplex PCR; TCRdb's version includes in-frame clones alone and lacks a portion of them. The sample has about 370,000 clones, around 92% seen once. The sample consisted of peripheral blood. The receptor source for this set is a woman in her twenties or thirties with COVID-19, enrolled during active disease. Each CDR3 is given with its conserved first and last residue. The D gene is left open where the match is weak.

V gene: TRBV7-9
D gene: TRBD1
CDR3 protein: CASSLKTGSSGANVLTF

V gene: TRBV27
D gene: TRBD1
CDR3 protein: CASSRRTGGTSGTDTQYF

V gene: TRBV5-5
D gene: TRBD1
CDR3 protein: CASSSRDRGLLNTQYF

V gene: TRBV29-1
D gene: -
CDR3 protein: CSATLGQGSYGYTF

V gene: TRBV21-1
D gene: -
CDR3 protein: CAISFRGWRYNSPLHF

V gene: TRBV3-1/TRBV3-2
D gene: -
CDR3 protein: CASSQLLRTPDMADTQYF

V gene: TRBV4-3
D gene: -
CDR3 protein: CASSQGQGAGTGELFF

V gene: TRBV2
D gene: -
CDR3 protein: CASSVAYTDTQYF

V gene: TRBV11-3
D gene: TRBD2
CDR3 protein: CASSSGLAGFTDTQYF

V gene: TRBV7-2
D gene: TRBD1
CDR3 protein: CASSLGPGGNTGELFF

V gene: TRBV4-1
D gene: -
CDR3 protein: CASSHHALWGNQRRTDTQYF

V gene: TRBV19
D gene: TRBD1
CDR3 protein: CAGATGAGANVLTF

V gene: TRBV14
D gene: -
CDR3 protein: CASSQTVSSYNEQFF

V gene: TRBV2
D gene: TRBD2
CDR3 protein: CASHQGGGVDEQFF